Sequencing of this T cell receptor (beta chain) was carried out in a study of long-term antiretroviral therapy in people with HIV (dated 2022 in TCRdb). About the full investigation: The earliest samples were collected about a decade before the 2015 WHO recommendation for immediate ART, when ART was typically delayed until CD4 counts fell. Test extractions of a monoclonal T-cell line alongside about 35 polyclonal samples showed no cross-contamination during QIAcube processing. Of the roughly 30 participants with HIV, 10 to 11 were female. A total of roughly 200 cryopreserved PBMC samples were contributed to the cohort by 30 adults with confirmed HIV infection, with samples collected serially over a mean of roughly six years (range 1-12). A retrospective serial study tested whether ART initiation and durable HIV suppression were associated with changes in peripheral blood TRB repertoire composition and diversity.

Paper-wide results and their limitations: Inferences about post-ART repertoire changes are limited because no data were available on ART adherence, viral resistance or therapy changes. Samples dated from the mid-2000s to the late 2010s, and the ART regimens used may be less effective than current ones. HIV repertoires had narrower CDR3 length ranges than controls, and the network structure suggested an antigen-experienced repertoire that shifted only slightly toward naive after ART. At every time point, the repertoire was dominated by expanded TRB clones first identified before ART initiation, although this dominance fluctuated and, in many PLHIV, declined after ART. Because PBMC availability was limited, only the TCR beta chain was sequenced, with no alpha chain pairing. Because pre-ART samples had limited cell numbers, profiling was done on unsorted PBMC rather than on sorted CD4+ and CD8+ T cells. Starting ART was linked to a significant rise in TRB diversity, yet even after long-term ART the diversity remained significantly lower than in transplant donor controls.

With regard to this clone: What antigen it recognizes has not been identified. No base-level quality is on record; no much larger clone is a single base apart.

The immunoSEQ hsTCRB v3.0 assay was used at survey level resolution for TRB variable region sequencing. A depth of roughly 40,000-50,000 T-cell genomes per sample was targeted for TRB sequencing. TRB libraries were pooled and sequenced on an Illumina MiSeq using a v3 150-cycle kit. The study's processing was this. Repertoire analysis was run in R within a reproducible Nextflow workflow that covered QC, data transformation and analysis. Custom analyses were implemented in LymphoSeq2, an R package for AIRR-Seq data exploration. After excluding several samples that yielded fewer than 5000 total TRB sequences, fewer than 200 HIV repertoires remained for analysis. Of the roughly 180 retained HIV repertoires, approximately 57 were collected before and roughly 130 after ART initiation. Repertoires were downsampled to 5000 TRB nucleotide sequences, and summary statistics were averaged over 100 downsampling iterations. TRB sequences were retained for analysis only if CDR3 regions of at least seven amino acids were present. Diversity was measured with a Shannon entropy-derived clonality score and the Gini coefficient. In repertoire networks, the top 5000 CDR3 amino acid sequences were linked whenever an edit distance of one separated two sequences. For TRB CDR3 amino acid sequences, GLIPH2 was used to predict antigen specificity groups and MHC restriction. To flag known associations with CMV, EBV, HIV or tissue antigens, CDR3 amino acid sequences were compared against VDJdb and McPAS-TCR. Pre-ART, post-ART and control groups were compared with Wilcoxon signed-rank tests and Holm-Bonferroni correction. Entries here come from immuneACCESS through TCRdb and include only in-frame sequences with V and J called. Some clones fail to appear in such tables; in the studies checked, an unresolved V gene covers under half of the shortfall, and the cause of the remainder is unknown. From that table come the V and J calls and clone size; the DNA was used to work out D and trimming. This sample has fewer than 40,000 clones in its table, and 70% to 90% of those were observed once. The ten top clones hold under 5% of the sample.

Spanning cysteine to phenylalanine, the CDR3 consists of 16 amino acids. Of the read, only the CDR3 DNA is kept; its 48 bases are in frame from base 1. V and J lose 0 bases and 2 bases, and a span of 11 bases separates them. Based on the germline V gene, the CDR1 and CDR2 sequences are SGHDT and YYEEEE. Inclusion was restricted to participants for whom at least one PBMC sample before ART initiation and at least two post-ART samples were available. Treatment was received in the United States of America by all participants with HIV. Cryopreserved samples of about 1-11 million PBMC were thawed and washed before DNA extraction. At the time of the earliest PBMC sample, participants with HIV were aged between about 20 and 60 years. Per participant, PBMC samples came from 1-4 timepoints prior to ART initiation and 2-8 timepoints following ART initiation, for a median of 7 samples. For every participant, serial HIV viral load, CD4+ T-cell count, ART history and demographic data were obtained. Genomic DNA was extracted from unsorted PBMC with a Qiagen kit on a QIAcube, processed in batches of 12 samples.

This receptor was identified in a woman in her forties or fifties with HIV. The sequencing here drew on unsorted PBMCs, taken 1.2 years after starting antiretroviral therapy. The chain is made from TRBV5-6 and TRBJ1-4; a tentative D call is TRBD1 (6 bases match). The nucleotide sequence is TGTGCCAGCAGCTTGGCGGGGGCGTTCACTAATGAAAAACTGTTTTTT. This sequence encodes CASSLAGAFTNEKLFF.